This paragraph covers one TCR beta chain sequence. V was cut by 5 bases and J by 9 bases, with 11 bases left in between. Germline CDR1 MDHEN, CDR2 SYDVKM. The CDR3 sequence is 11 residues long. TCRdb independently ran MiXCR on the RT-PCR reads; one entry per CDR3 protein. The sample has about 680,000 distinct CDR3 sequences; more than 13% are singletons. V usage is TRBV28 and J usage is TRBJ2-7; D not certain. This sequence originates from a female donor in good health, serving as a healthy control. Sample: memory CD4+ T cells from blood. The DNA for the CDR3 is TGTGCCAGCAGTCTCGATTTTGGGCAGTACTTC. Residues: CASSLDFGQYF.